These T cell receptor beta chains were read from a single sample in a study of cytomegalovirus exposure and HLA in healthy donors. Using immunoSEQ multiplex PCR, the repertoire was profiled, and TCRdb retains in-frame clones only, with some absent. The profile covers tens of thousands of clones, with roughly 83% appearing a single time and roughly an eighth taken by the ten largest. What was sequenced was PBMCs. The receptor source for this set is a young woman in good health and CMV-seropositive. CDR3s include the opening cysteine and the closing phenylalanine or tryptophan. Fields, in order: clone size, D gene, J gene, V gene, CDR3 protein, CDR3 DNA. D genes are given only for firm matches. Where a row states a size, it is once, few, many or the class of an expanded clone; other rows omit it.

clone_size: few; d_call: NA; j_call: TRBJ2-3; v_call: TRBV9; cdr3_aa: CASSVTQVLGGTDTQYF; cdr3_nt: TGTGCCAGCAGCGTAACCCAAGTCCTCGGGGGAACAGATACGCAGTATTTT
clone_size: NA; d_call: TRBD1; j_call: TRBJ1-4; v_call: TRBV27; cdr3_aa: CASRPWTGGDEKLFF; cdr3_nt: TGTGCCAGCAGACCGTGGACAGGGGGCGATGAAAAACTGTTTTTT
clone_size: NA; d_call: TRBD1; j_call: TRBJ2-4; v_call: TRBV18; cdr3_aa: CASSPPDRLNIQYF; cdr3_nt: TGTGCCAGCTCACCACCGGACAGGCTGAACATTCAGTACTTC
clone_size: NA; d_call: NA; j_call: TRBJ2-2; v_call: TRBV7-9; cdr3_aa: CASSLWGSGATGELFF; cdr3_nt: TGTGCCAGCAGCTTATGGGGTAGCGGAGCCACCGGGGAGCTGTTTTTT
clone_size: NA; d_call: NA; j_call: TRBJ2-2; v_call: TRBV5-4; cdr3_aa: CASSRGRELFF; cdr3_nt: TGTGCCAGCAGCCGAGGAAGGGAGCTGTTTTTT
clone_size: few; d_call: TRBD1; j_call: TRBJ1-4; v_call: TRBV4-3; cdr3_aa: CASSQPDRREEKLFF; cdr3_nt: TGCGCCAGCAGCCAACCGGACAGGAGGGAGGAAAAACTGTTTTTT
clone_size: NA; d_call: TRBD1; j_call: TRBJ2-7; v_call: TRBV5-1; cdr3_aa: CASSLYSGTASYEQYF; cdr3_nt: TGCGCCAGCAGCTTGTATTCCGGGACAGCTTCCTACGAGCAGTACTTC
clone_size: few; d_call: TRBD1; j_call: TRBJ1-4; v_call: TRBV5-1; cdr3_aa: CASSPGQGARSNEKLFF; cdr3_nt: TGCGCCAGCAGCCCCGGACAGGGGGCAAGATCTAATGAAAAACTGTTTTTT
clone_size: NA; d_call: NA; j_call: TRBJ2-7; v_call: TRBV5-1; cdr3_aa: CASSARVATFHEQYF; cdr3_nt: TGCGCCAGCAGCGCCCGGGTAGCGACCTTCCACGAGCAGTACTTC
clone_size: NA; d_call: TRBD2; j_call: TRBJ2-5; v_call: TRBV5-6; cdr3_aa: CASSLEGVAGRETQYF; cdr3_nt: TGTGCCAGCAGCTTGGAAGGGGTAGCGGGGAGGGAGACCCAGTACTTC
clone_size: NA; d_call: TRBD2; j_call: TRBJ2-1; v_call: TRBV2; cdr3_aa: CASIGGTRGNEQFF; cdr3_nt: TGTGCCAGCATCGGAGGGACTAGGGGCAATGAGCAGTTCTTC
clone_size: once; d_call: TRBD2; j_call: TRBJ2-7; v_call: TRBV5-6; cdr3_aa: CASSQTRGGMGYEQYF; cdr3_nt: TGTGCCAGCAGCCAGACACGGGGGGGGATGGGGTACGAGCAGTACTTC
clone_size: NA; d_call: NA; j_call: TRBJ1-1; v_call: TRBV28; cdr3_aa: CASSWGENTEAFF; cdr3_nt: TGTGCCAGCAGTTGGGGGGAAAACACTGAAGCTTTCTTT
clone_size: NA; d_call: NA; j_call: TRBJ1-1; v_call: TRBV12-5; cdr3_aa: CARGGGTEAFF; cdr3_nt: TGTGCTAGAGGGGGGGGCACTGAAGCTTTCTTT
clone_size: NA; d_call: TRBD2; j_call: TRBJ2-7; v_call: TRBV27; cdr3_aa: CASSPSSVSGGLKQYF; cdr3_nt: TGTGCCAGCAGTCCCTCCTCTGTATCGGGGGGGCTCAAGCAGTACTTC
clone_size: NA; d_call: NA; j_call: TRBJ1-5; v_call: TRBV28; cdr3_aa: CASGDPGSRQPQHF; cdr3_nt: TGTGCCAGCGGAGACCCGGGAAGTAGGCAGCCCCAGCATTTT
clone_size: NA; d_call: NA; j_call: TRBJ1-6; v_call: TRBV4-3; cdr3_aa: CASSQDNARSSPLHF; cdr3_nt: TGCGCCAGCAGCCAAGATAACGCCAGATCTTCACCCCTCCACTTT
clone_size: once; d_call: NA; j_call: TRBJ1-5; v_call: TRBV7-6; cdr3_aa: CASSLEPSSNQPQHF; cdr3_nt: TGTGCCAGCAGCTTAGAACCTAGTAGCAATCAGCCCCAGCATTTT
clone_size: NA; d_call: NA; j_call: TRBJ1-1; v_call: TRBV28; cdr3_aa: CASSLKGGEAFF; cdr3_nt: TGTGCCAGCAGTTTGAAAGGGGGTGAAGCTTTCTTT
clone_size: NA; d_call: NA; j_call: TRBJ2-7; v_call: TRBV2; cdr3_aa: CASSEVAKPYEQYF; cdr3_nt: TGTGCCAGCAGTGAAGTGGCCAAACCCTACGAGCAGTACTTC
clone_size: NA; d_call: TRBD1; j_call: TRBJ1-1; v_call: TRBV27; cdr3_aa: CASSIFGTGVTEAFF; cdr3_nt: TGTGCCAGCAGTATCTTCGGGACAGGGGTCACTGAAGCTTTCTTT
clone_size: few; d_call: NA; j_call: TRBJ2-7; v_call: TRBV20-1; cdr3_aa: CSAVSYEQYF; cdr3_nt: TGCAGTGCTGTATCCTACGAGCAGTACTTC
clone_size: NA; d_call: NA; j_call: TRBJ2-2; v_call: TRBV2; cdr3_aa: CASSVVGVNTGELFF; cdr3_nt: TGTGCCAGCAGTGTGGTAGGGGTTAACACCGGGGAGCTGTTTTTT
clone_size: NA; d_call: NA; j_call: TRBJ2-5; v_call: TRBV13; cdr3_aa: CASGTRGQETQYF; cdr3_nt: TGTGCCAGCGGTACCCGGGGTCAAGAGACCCAGTACTTC
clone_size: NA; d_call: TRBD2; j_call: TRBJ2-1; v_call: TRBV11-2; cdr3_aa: CASSPPLRLAGKPYNEQFF; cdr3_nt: TGTGCCAGCAGCCCCCCGCTCCGACTAGCGGGGAAACCCTACAATGAGCAGTTCTTC
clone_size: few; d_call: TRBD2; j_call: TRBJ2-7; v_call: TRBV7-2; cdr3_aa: CALTGTSGYEQYF; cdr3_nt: TGTGCCTTGACCGGGACTAGCGGGTACGAGCAGTACTTC
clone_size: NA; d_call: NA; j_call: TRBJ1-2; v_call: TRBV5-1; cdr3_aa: CASSLFLTNYGYTF; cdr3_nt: TGCGCCAGCAGCTTGTTCCTAACTAACTATGGCTACACCTTC
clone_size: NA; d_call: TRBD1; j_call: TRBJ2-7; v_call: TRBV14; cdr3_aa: CASSFRDRGDEQYF; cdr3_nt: TGTGCCAGCAGCTTCCGGGACAGGGGGGACGAGCAGTACTTC
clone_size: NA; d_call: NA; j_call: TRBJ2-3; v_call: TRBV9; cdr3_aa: CASSVGDTQYF; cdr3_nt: TGTGCCAGCAGCGTCGGAGATACGCAGTATTTT
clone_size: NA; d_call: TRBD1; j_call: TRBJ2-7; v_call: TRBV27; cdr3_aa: CASSETGVDPYEQYF; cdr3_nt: TGTGCCAGCAGCGAGACAGGGGTAGACCCCTACGAGCAGTACTTC
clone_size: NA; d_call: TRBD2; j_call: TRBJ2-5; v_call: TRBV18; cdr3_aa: CASSPAIAGGQETQYF; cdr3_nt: TGTGCCAGCTCACCAGCCATAGCGGGGGGGCAAGAGACCCAGTACTTC
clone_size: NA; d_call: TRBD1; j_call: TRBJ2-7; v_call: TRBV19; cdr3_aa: CASRGSSGQPSNEQYF; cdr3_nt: TGTGCCAGTAGGGGGAGCTCGGGACAGCCCTCCAACGAGCAGTACTTC
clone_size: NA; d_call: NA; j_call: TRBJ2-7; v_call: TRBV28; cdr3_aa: CASSRYGDEQYF; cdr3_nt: TGTGCCAGCAGTCGCTACGGGGACGAGCAGTACTTC
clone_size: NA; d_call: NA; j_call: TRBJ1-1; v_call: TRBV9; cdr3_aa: CASSPPMGGPDTEAFF; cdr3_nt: TGTGCCAGCAGCCCCCCAATGGGGGGGCCGGACACTGAAGCTTTCTTT
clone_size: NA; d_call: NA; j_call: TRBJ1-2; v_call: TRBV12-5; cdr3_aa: CASGLQSGRGVYGYTF; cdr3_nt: TGTGCTAGTGGTTTGCAGAGTGGTCGCGGGGTCTATGGCTACACCTTC
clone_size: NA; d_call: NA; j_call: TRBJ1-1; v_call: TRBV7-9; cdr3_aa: CASSLGGVANTEAFF; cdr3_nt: TGTGCCAGCAGCTTAGGGGGGGTCGCTAACACTGAAGCTTTCTTT
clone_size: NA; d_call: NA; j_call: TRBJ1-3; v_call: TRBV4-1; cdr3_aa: CASSQDFGTGNTIYF; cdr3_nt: TGCGCCAGCAGCCAAGATTTCGGGACTGGAAACACCATATATTTT
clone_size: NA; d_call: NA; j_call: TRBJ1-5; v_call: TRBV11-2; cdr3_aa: CASSPTPISNQPQHF; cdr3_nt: TGTGCCAGCAGCCCTACCCCAATCAGCAATCAGCCCCAGCATTTT
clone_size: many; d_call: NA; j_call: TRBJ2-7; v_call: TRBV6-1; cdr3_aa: CASSAGLSYEQYF; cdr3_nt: TGTGCCAGCAGTGCGGGACTTTCCTACGAGCAGTACTTC
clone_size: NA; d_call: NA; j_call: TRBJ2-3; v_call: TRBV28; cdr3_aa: CASSSRVGGLSDTQYF; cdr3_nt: TGTGCCAGCAGTTCCCGAGTGGGGGGTTTGTCAGATACGCAGTATTTT
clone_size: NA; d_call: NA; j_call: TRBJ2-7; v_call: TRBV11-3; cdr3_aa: CASSASGRYEQYF; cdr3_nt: TGTGCCAGCAGCGCTTCGGGTCGTTACGAGCAGTACTTC
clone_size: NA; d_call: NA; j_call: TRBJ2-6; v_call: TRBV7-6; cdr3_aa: CASSPQGTGANVLTF; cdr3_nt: TGTGCCAGCAGCCCTCAGGGGACTGGGGCCAACGTCCTGACTTTC
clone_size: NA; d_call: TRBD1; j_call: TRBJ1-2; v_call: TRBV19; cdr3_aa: CASRTGDYGYTF; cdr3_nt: TGTGCCAGTAGGACAGGGGACTATGGCTACACCTTC
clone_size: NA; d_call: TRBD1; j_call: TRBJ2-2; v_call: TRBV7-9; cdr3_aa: CASRKPGQGGTGELFF; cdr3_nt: TGTGCCAGCAGGAAACCGGGACAGGGGGGAACCGGGGAGCTGTTTTTT
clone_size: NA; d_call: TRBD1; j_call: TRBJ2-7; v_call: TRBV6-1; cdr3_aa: CASSETQGVSYEQYF; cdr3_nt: TGTGCCAGCAGCGAAACACAGGGGGTGTCCTACGAGCAGTACTTC
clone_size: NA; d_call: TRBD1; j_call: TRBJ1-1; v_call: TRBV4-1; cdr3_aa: CASSRTTGGTEAFF; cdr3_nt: TGCGCCAGCAGCCGGACGACAGGGGGCACTGAAGCTTTCTTT
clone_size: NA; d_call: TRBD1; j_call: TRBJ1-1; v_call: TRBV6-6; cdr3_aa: CATARGPAFF; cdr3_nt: TGTGCCACCGCCAGGGGGCCAGCTTTCTTT
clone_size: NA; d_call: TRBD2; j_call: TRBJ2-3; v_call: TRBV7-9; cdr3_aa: CASSLAFQRGTTDTQYF; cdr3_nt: TGTGCCAGCAGCTTAGCATTCCAGCGGGGGACCACAGATACGCAGTATTTT